This TCR beta chain is from a study of T cell responses to AZD1222 COVID-19 vaccine. Libraries were prepared by immunoSEQ multiplex PCR; TCRdb keeps only in-frame clonotypes and omits some of them. The sample shows about 100,000 clones, about 88% of them seen only once. Trimming cost V 4 bases and J 3 bases, with 10 bases left between them. This CDR3 comprises 13 residues. Germline V CDR1 and CDR2: LGHNA, YNFKEQ. The sample consisted of peripheral blood, taken on day 0 of AZD1222 vaccination. The rearrangement joins TRBV4-2 to TRBJ2-7; weak D call: TRBD2 (5 bases). This receptor was identified in an adult in good health. The CDR3, as DNA: TGTGCCAGCAGCCCCGGAGGTGGCTACGAGCAGTACTTC. It translates to CASSPGGGYEQYF.